Listed below are T cell receptor beta chains from one sample, sequenced in a study of control samples from healthy donors and cancer patients. Repertoires were generated with immunoSEQ multiplex PCR, while TCRdb's copy carries only in-frame clones and drops some. The data contain approximately 120,000 clones, 70% to 90% of them singletons. The material sequenced was blood. Source of these receptors: a man between 60 and 70 years old in good health. The CDR3 runs from the conserved cysteine through the conserved F or W. D genes are given only for firm matches. Rows may omit the clone size; those that give it use once, few, many or a size class.

v_gene	len	abundance	d_gene	j_gene	CDR3nt	CDR3aa
TRBV24-1	18	NA	NA	TRBJ2-1	TGTGCCACCAGTGATCCTCAACCCGGGACACCCAGGGCCAATGAGCAGTTCTTC	CATSDPQPGTPRANEQFF
TRBV10-3	15	NA	NA	TRBJ1-1	TGTGCCATCAGTGACGGATCAGCCTCGAGCCCTGAAGCTTTCTTT	CAISDGSASSPEAFF
TRBV28	12	NA	NA	TRBJ1-2	TGTGCCTTTGGAGGGGGGGCGCATGGCTACACCTTC	CAFGGGAHGYTF
TRBV28	15	NA	TRBD2	TRBJ2-2	TGTGCCAGCAGCACTAGCGGGGGGGCGGCCGGGGAGCTGTTTTTT	CASSTSGGAAGELFF
TRBV4-1	16	few	TRBD1	TRBJ2-7	TGCGCCAGCAGCCAAATACAGGGGGCGCAAGTTTACGCGCAGTACTTC	CASSQIQGAQVYAQYF
TRBV28	14	NA	NA	TRBJ1-2	TGTGCCAGCAGCGCAGGACAGCCCAACTATGGCTACACCTTC	CASSAGQPNYGYTF
TRBV7-9	17	NA	TRBD1	TRBJ2-3	TGTGCCAGCAGCTTATCAGCCGGGACAGGGTTCACAGATACGCAGTATTTT	CASSLSAGTGFTDTQYF
TRBV12-3/TRBV12-4	12	few	TRBD1	TRBJ1-2	TGTGCCAGCAGTCAGACAGGGACTGGCTACACCTTC	CASSQTGTGYTF
TRBV6-4	14	NA	NA	TRBJ1-2	TGTGCCAGCAATACAGACACCCCGGCCTATGGCTACACCTTC	CASNTDTPAYGYTF
TRBV18	17	NA	TRBD1	TRBJ2-1	TGTGCCAGCTCACCAGGGAAGGGACAGGGGGCGCAGAATGAGCAGTTCTTC	CASSPGKGQGAQNEQFF
TRBV11-2	14	NA	NA	TRBJ2-6	TGTGCCAGCAGCTTGCATCCTGGGGCCAACGTCCTGACTTTC	CASSLHPGANVLTF
TRBV19	17	NA	TRBD2	TRBJ2-3	TGTGCCAGTAGTGGCCGACTAGCGGGGGTCAGCACAGATACGCAGTATTTT	CASSGRLAGVSTDTQYF
TRBV28	12	NA	NA	TRBJ1-1	TGTGCCAGCAGTTTGAAGTCTTACCGAGCTTTCTTT	CASSLKSYRAFF
TRBV3-1/TRBV3-2	14	NA	NA	TRBJ1-2	TGTGCCAGCAGCCAGGGTGTACAGTCAAATGGCTACACCTTC	CASSQGVQSNGYTF
TRBV27	14	NA	TRBD1	TRBJ1-2	TGTGCCAGCAGTCCGGGGACAGGGGTGGGTGGCTACACCTTC	CASSPGTGVGGYTF
TRBV6-6	15	NA	TRBD2	TRBJ2-3	TGTGCCAGCGGACCGGGACTAGCAATAGCAGATACGCAGTATTTT	CASGPGLAIADTQYF
TRBV7-9	14	NA	NA	TRBJ1-2	TGTGCCAGCAGCTTAGACGGGGGGCCCTATGGCTACACCTTC	CASSLDGGPYGYTF
TRBV6-2/TRBV6-3	16	NA	TRBD2	TRBJ2-1	TGTGCCAGCAGTACGGTAGCGGGGAGCTCCTACAATGAGCAGTTCTTC	CASSTVAGSSYNEQFF
TRBV5-1	12	NA	NA	TRBJ1-6	TGCGCCAGCAGCGGGGACGGAAGAGCCCTCCACTTT	CASSGDGRALHF
TRBV30	13	NA	NA	TRBJ1-3	TGTGCCTGGAGTGGGGGGACTGGAAACACCATATATTTT	CAWSGGTGNTIYF
TRBV11-2	15	NA	TRBD2	TRBJ2-1	TGTGCCAGCAGCTTGGGACTAGCGGGGGACAATGAGCAGTTCTTC	CASSLGLAGDNEQFF
TRBV7-9	16	NA	TRBD1	TRBJ1-4	TGTGCCAGCAGCTTACTTAGGACAGGGATGCTTGAAAAACTGTTTTTT	CASSLLRTGMLEKLFF
TRBV7-2	16	NA	TRBD2	TRBJ2-5	TGTGCCAGCAGCCCAACTAGCGGGGGGGCCGGAAAGACCCAGTACTTC	CASSPTSGGAGKTQYF
TRBV9	17	once	TRBD2	TRBJ2-5	TGTGCCAGCAGCGTAGCGGGGGGGTGGGGGGAGCAAGAGACCCAGTACTTC	CASSVAGGWGEQETQYF
TRBV19	13	NA	NA	TRBJ2-7	TGTGCCAGTAGTATGCTCGGGAACTACGAGCAGTACTTC	CASSMLGNYEQYF
TRBV7-9	16	NA	NA	TRBJ2-2	TGTGCCAGCAGCTTAGTCTTGGGGAGGAGGTCCGGGGAGCTGTTTTTT	CASSLVLGRRSGELFF
TRBV28	17	NA	NA	TRBJ1-5	TGTGCCAGCAGCATACTTATTCGACAGCGGACCAATCAGCCCCAGCATTTT	CASSILIRQRTNQPQHF
TRBV5-6	13	NA	NA	TRBJ2-3	TGTGCCAGCAGCTTTGGGGCAGGGGATACGCAGTATTTT	CASSFGAGDTQYF
TRBV19	13	NA	NA	TRBJ2-5	TGTGCCAGTAACGGGGCCACCGGGGAGACCCAGTACTTC	CASNGATGETQYF
TRBV10-1	15	NA	NA	TRBJ1-3	TGCGCCAGCAGTGAGTCGGCAGGGGCTGGAAACACCATATATTTT	CASSESAGAGNTIYF
TRBV7-2	14	NA	NA	TRBJ1-5	TGTGCCAGCAGCTTGGGCCAGAACAATCAGCCCCAGCATTTT	CASSLGQNNQPQHF
TRBV28	13	NA	NA	TRBJ1-2	TGTGCCAGTCTCACGGACGGGTTTTATGGCTACACCTTC	CASLTDGFYGYTF
TRBV5-4	14	NA	NA	TRBJ1-3	TGTGCCAGCAGCTTAGATAGGTTGGGAAACACCATATATTTT	CASSLDRLGNTIYF
TRBV24-1	13	NA	TRBD1	TRBJ2-3	TGTGCCACCGACAGGGATGGAACAGATACGCAGTATTTT	CATDRDGTDTQYF
TRBV9	13	NA	NA	TRBJ2-2	TGTGCCAGCAGCGTAGGTTCCACCGGGGAGCTGTTTTTT	CASSVGSTGELFF
TRBV5-1	16	NA	NA	TRBJ1-1	TGCGCCAGCAGTACACTCGGGGGGGCGCAGAACACTGAAGCTTTCTTT	CASSTLGGAQNTEAFF
TRBV28	12	NA	NA	TRBJ2-1	TGTGCCAGCGTAGACCGTTACAATGAGCAGTTCTTC	CASVDRYNEQFF
TRBV5-5	15	NA	TRBD1	TRBJ2-7	TGTGCCAGCACCAACCCAGGACAGGGGGTCTACGAGCAGTACTTC	CASTNPGQGVYEQYF
TRBV6-5	15	NA	NA	TRBJ1-4	TGTGCCAGCAGTTACGTCCGCCTCAGGAGCGAAAAACTGTTTTTT	CASSYVRLRSEKLFF
TRBV3-1/TRBV3-2	12	few	NA	TRBJ1-5	TGTGCCAGCAGCCAATCGACGGGGCCCCAGCATTTT	CASSQSTGPQHF
TRBV25-1	16	NA	TRBD1	TRBJ1-2	TGTGCCAGCAGTGAATTTCAGGGGGGGAATGCCTATGGCTACACCTTC	CASSEFQGGNAYGYTF
TRBV23-1	17	NA	TRBD1	TRBJ2-4	TGCGCCAGCAGTCAATCAAGCAGGGGGCGGGTTGGGAACATTCAGTACTTC	CASSQSSRGRVGNIQYF
TRBV7-9	14	NA	NA	TRBJ2-4	TGTGCCAGCAGCTTGTGGGGCGATGGAAACATTCAGTACTTC	CASSLWGDGNIQYF
TRBV6-5	15	NA	TRBD2	TRBJ2-4	TGTGCCAGAGTGGGGGAGGGCATATCCAAAAACATTCAGTACTTC	CARVGEGISKNIQYF
TRBV5-1	16	NA	NA	TRBJ1-4	TGCGCCAGCAGCTCTGGTATCGGACCGGAAAATGAAAAACTGTTTTTT	CASSSGIGPENEKLFF
TRBV9	16	NA	NA	TRBJ1-3	TGTGCCAGCAGCGTTTCGACAGTTGGGACTGGAAACACCATATATTTT	CASSVSTVGTGNTIYF
TRBV28	13	NA	NA	TRBJ1-2	TGTGCCAGCAGTTTAGCCAAGGACTATGGCTACACCTTC	CASSLAKDYGYTF
TRBV3-1/TRBV3-2	14	NA	NA	TRBJ1-4	TGTGCCAGCAGCCAAGGGGGGTCTAATGAAAAACTGTTTTTT	CASSQGGSNEKLFF
TRBV30	11	NA	NA	TRBJ2-3	TGTGCCTGGGGGGCAGGAGATACGCAGTATTTT	CAWGAGDTQYF
TRBV4-1	15	NA	NA	TRBJ2-5	TGCGCCAGCAGCCAAACTAGCTCCCCTTCTACGACCCAGTACTTC	CASSQTSSPSTTQYF
TRBV7-2	15	NA	TRBD2	TRBJ2-3	TGTGCCAGCAGCCCCCAGCCGGGACTAGAGGGAACGCAGTATTTT	CASSPQPGLEGTQYF
TRBV18	14	NA	NA	TRBJ1-1	TGTGCCAGCTCACCACAAGGGGCGAACACTGAAGCTTTCTTT	CASSPQGANTEAFF
TRBV11-2	12	NA	NA	TRBJ1-2	TGTGCCAGCAGCTTGGAGGGGTATGGCTACACCTTC	CASSLEGYGYTF
TRBV14	18	NA	TRBD2	TRBJ2-7	TGTGCCAGCAGCCCGTTTCGTACTAGCGGGGGCCGATCCTACGAGCAGTACTTC	CASSPFRTSGGRSYEQYF
TRBV6-2/TRBV6-3	17	few	NA	TRBJ2-2	TGTGCCAGCAGTTACTCCGGCCCAGGGACCCCCCCCGGGGAGCTGTTTTTT	CASSYSGPGTPPGELFF
TRBV11-1	15	NA	NA	TRBJ2-7	TGTGCCAGCAGCTTAGGAGGGGACGGGTTCTACGAGCAGTACTTC	CASSLGGDGFYEQYF
TRBV7-3	15	few	TRBD1	TRBJ1-6	TGTGCCAGCAGCTCCTCGACAGGGACAGGTTCACCCCTCCACTTT	CASSSSTGTGSPLHF
TRBV11-2	15	NA	NA	TRBJ2-3	TGTGCCAGCAGCCGGACTGGGACTTACACAGATACGCAGTATTTT	CASSRTGTYTDTQYF